This T cell receptor beta chain was recovered during a study of blood T cell repertoires in COVID-19. Turning to the study itself: COVID-19 samples from acute and convalescent phases originated in the United States, Italy and Spain. PBMCs, B-cell-depleted T cells, or T cells provided the cDNA or gDNA that made up the material.

Trimming shortened V by 3 bases and J by 0 bases, and 8 bases separated the two germline ends. Germline V CDR1 and CDR2: KGHSH, LQKENI. The CDR3 is 14 residues long. As originally analysed: Amplification from reference gene primers served as the basis for estimated nucleated cell counts. Assay used: immunoSEQ multiplex PCR; TCRdb lists only in-frame clones, some missing. V and J calls and clone size are as listed in that table; D and trimming were resolved from the DNA. The sample contains around 300,000 clones, less than 85% of which appear only once. This clone appeared a single time. Sequenced sample: PBMCs or T cells enriched from blood (not recorded which). The chain employs TRBV18 and TRBJ2-5; tentative D call: TRBD1 (5 bases). This receptor was taken from a woman between 50 and 59 years old who had recovered from COVID-19. The CDR3 loop reads CASSPRRDQETQYF. The CDR3, as DNA: TGTGCCAGCTCACCTCGCAGGGACCAAGAGACCCAGTACTTC.